The clone carrying this T cell receptor beta chain was seen just once. The data originate from a study of blood T cell repertoires in COVID-19. Study background: Donors in the United States, Italy and Spain gave samples during acute or convalescent COVID-19. Sample material is recorded as cDNA or gDNA derived from T cells, B-cell-depleted T cells, or PBMCs.

V trimming: 6 bases; J trimming: 0 bases; junction bases outside the gene matches: 10. Germline V gives CDR1 SQVTM, CDR2 ANQGSEA. This CDR3 is 18 amino acids long. TCRdb keeps only in-frame clones here, not all; method: immunoSEQ multiplex PCR. Of around 500,000 clones listed, approximately 87% are singletons. Cohort 3 recovered donors had two negative PCRs, clearance, or symptom resolution. This clonotype was sampled from a woman between 35 and 50 years old who had recovered from COVID-19. The V and J genes are TRBV29-1 and TRBJ2-1, with TRBD2 identical over 14 bases. Material: PBMCs or T cells enriched from blood (not recorded which). CDR3 residues: CSVAGTSGSGTSYNEQFF. In nucleotides, the CDR3 is TGCAGCGTGGCCGGGACTAGCGGGAGTGGCACCTCCTACAATGAGCAGTTCTTC.